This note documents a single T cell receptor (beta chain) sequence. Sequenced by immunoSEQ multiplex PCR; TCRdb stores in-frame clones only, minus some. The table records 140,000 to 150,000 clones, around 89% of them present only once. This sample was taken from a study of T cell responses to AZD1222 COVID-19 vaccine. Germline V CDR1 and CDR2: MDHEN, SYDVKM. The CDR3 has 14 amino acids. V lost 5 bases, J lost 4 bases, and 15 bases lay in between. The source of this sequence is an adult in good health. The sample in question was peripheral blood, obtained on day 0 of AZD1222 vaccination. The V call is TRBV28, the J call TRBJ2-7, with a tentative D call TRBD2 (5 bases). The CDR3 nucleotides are TGTGCCAGCAGTCAGACACTCACTAGTTACGAGCAGTACTTC. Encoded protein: CASSQTLTSYEQYF.